Presented here are 12 T cell receptor beta chains from one specimen sequenced in a study of blood T cell repertoires in COVID-19. Generated by immunoSEQ multiplex PCR, the TCRdb table keeps only in-frame clones and is missing some. Seen here are under 300,000 clones, 70% to 90% observed once, and the top ten hold 1.5% to 2%. The sample was PBMCs or T cells enriched from blood (not recorded which). The receptors stem from a woman between 50 and 59 years old who had recovered from COVID-19.

V and J are TRBV7-3 and TRBJ2-7, with 7 bases identical to TRBD2. This CDR3 spans 13 amino acids. The germline V gene encodes CDR1 SGHTA and CDR2 FQGTGA. The V gene end was trimmed by 5 bases and the J gene end by 3 bases; junction bases not matched to a gene: 4. This chain's CDR3 is CASSPPGGYEQYF. CDR3 sequence (DNA): TGTGCCAGCAGCCCCCCGGGGGGCTACGAGCAGTACTTC.

The chain is built from TRBV10-3 and TRBJ1-6, with D hard to call. The V end lost 5 bases, the J end lost 1 base, and 9 bases lay between the germline ends. CDR1 and CDR2 (germline): ENHRY, SYGVKD. The CDR3 is 15 residues long. Here the CDR3 DNA reads TGTGCCATCAGTAGCGGGTCGTCCTATAATTCACCCCTCCACTTT. It codes for CAISSGSSYNSPLHF.

The gene calls are TRBV5-4 and TRBJ2-3; TRBD2 agrees at 13 bases. J was trimmed by 8 bases and V by 5 bases; bases with no gene match: 11. Germline V gene sequence: CDR1 SGHNT, CDR2 YYREEE (reference sequence). The CDR3 contains 16 residues. CDR3 DNA sequence: TGTGCCAGCAGGGGGAGGACTAGCGGGAGAGGGGGTACGCAGTATTTT. This gives the protein CASRGRTSGRGGTQYF.

This clone was observed once. The CDR3 DNA sequence: TGTGCCAGCATCGGACAGGGACGAGCTTACGAGCAGTACTTC. Amino acids: CASIGQGRAYEQYF. The chain uses TRBV6-5 and TRBJ2-7, with TRBD1 matching over 8 bases. The germline CDR1 and CDR2 sequences are MNHEY and SVGAGI. The CDR3 is made up of 14 amino acids. V lost 7 bases, J lost 4 bases, and 9 bases stayed unmatched.

This clone has only one observation. The chain is built from TRBV29-1 and TRBJ2-3; 9 bases match TRBD2. CDR1 is SQVTM, CDR2 ANQGSEA, per germline. The length of the CDR3 is 17 residues. The junction had 15 bases not matched to a gene; V was cut back by 8 bases and J by 0 bases. The CDR3 loop reads CSTPTISSGTSTDTQYF. The CDR3 nucleotides are TGCAGCACGCCCACAATTTCTAGCGGGACAAGCACAGATACGCAGTATTTT.

V usage is TRBV28 and J usage is TRBJ1-4, with 10 bases lining up with TRBD1. V lost 6 bases, J lost 5 bases, and 6 bases stayed unmatched. Germline assignment: CDR1 MDHEN and CDR2 SYDVKM. This CDR3 comprises 15 residues. The CDR3 coding sequence is TGTGCCAGCAGGGCTAAGGGACAGGGGAATGAAAAACTGTTTTTT. Encoded protein: CASRAKGQGNEKLFF.

The chain's CDR3 is CASSASGGAGYEQYF. The CDR3 DNA follows: TGCGCCAGCAGCGCAAGCGGGGGAGCCGGTTACGAGCAGTACTTC. J is TRBJ2-7 and V is TRBV5-1; 8 bases fit TRBD2. CDR3 length: 15 residues. CDR1 and CDR2 (germline): SGHRS, YFSETQ. V was clipped by 4 bases and J by 4 bases; unmatched bases: 10.

The CDR3 bases are TGTGCCAGCAGTCAGACTAGCGTAGGGACCCAGTACTTC. As protein: CASSQTSVGTQYF. The gene calls are TRBV3-1 (or the pseudogene TRBV3-2) and TRBJ2-5; 8 bases map to TRBD2. There are 13 residues in the CDR3. The ends lost 6 bases at V and 7 bases at J; junction bases unmatched: 7. CDR1 LGHDT and CDR2 YNNKEL come from the germline V gene (reference sequence).

This clone was recorded once. This chain joins TRBV6-5 and TRBJ1-6, with D unresolved. Germline V gives CDR1 MNHEY, CDR2 SVGAGI. The CDR3 consists of 15 residues. The ends were cut back, 0 bases at V and 7 bases at J, with 10 bases in the middle. In DNA, the CDR3 is TGTGCCAGCAGTTACTCGCTTGGAGTGAATTCACCCCTCCACTTT. It translates to CASSYSLGVNSPLHF.

V gene TRBV19 combines with J gene TRBJ1-5; 8 bases fit TRBD1. Germline V gives CDR1 LNHDA, CDR2 SQIVND (reference sequence). After removal of 5 bases from V and 0 bases from J, the junction contained 6 bases not matched to a gene. The CDR3 spans 16 residues. CDR3 in amino acids: CASSPEDRGSNQPQHF. The CDR3 DNA reads TGTGCCAGTAGTCCAGAAGACAGGGGTAGCAATCAGCCCCAGCATTTT.

This sequence joins TRBV5-1 and TRBJ2-5, with no clear D. This CDR3 is 14 amino acids long. CDR1 is SGHRS and CDR2 is YFSETQ in the germline V gene. Trimming removed 3 bases at V and 5 bases at J, with 14 bases between. The CDR3 protein is CASSSRSQAETQYF. CDR3 DNA sequence: TGCGCCAGCAGCTCCCGGTCCCAGGCGGAGACCCAGTACTTC.

The V gene is TRBV28, the J gene TRBJ2-7, with 8 bases aligning to TRBD1. There are 15 residues in the CDR3. V gave up 4 bases and J gave up 2 bases; unmatched junction bases: 7. Germline V gene sequence: CDR1 MDHEN, CDR2 SYDVKM. CDR3 residues: CASSWGTGPPYEQYF. In nucleotides, the CDR3 is TGTGCCAGCAGTTGGGGGACAGGCCCTCCCTACGAGCAGTACTTC.